This entry is about one T cell receptor beta chain. What antigen it recognizes has not been identified. Per-nucleotide qualities are absent, and no much larger clonotype sits a single base away. Enrolling through a virtual design, the prospective study's participants ranged in age from roughly 18 to 95 years and lived across around 25 United States geographic areas. In the prospective study, cohorts were assigned on the basis of participant-reported clinical history obtained from a screening survey and a study questionnaire. Recovered participants in ImmuneRACE Cohort 3 were defined by two consecutive negative NP/OP PCR tests, clearance by a healthcare professional, or resolution of symptoms. In the prospective study, mobile phlebotomists collected whole blood, serum and a nasopharyngeal or oropharyngeal swab from each participant. Over a roughly two-month period, participants in the prospective study had the option of providing additional blood draws and questionnaires. Before DNA extraction, prospective study blood samples were shipped either frozen or at room temperature.

Trimming removed 3 bases from V and 1 base from J; the gene matches leave 9 bases unexplained. CDR1 and CDR2 (LGHDT, YNNKEL) derive from the germline V gene (reference sequence). Including cysteine and phenylalanine, the CDR3 has 18 amino acids. The DNA shown is the 54-base CDR3, in frame from base 1. The data stem from a study of blood T cell repertoires in COVID-19 (dated by TCRdb to the early 2020s). Looking at the study overall: The collaborator samples originated in the United States, Italy and Spain and spanned the acute and convalescent phases of COVID-19. The samples were drawn from two sources: the first 160 participants of the ongoing ImmuneRACE study, and approximately 1,300 subjects contributed by 6 global collaborators. The repertoires were made available in a free public database intended to serve as a resource for research on the immune response to SARS-CoV-2. A de-identified subject ID, COVID-19 status, age in years and sex were almost always included in the sample metadata. The dataset comprised deeply sampled blood TCRbeta repertoires from subjects exposed to, actively infected with, or recovered from COVID-19. The prospective study material was composed of cDNA or gDNA derived from T cells, B-cell-depleted T cells, or PBMCs. Where available, HLA class I and class II types were taken from metadata supplied by the sample provider and were not determined by assay-based typing. Beyond this particular receptor, the publication reports: Clinical and demographic metadata were provided uncurated, with the amount varying by source and participant.

TCRbeta CDR3 regions were amplified from genomic DNA using the immunoSEQ Assay, a bias-controlled multiplex PCR. As for the authors' bioinformatics: Nucleated cell counts per sample were estimated from amplification of reference gene primers within the assay. To quantify the absolute abundance of each unique TCRbeta CDR3 rearrangement, sequence reads were collapsed and filtered. Productive Simpson clonality was computed per sample as the square root of Simpson's diversity index over productive rearrangements. This is the immuneACCESS table as TCRdb keeps it, with only in-frame sequences that have V and J called. A part of the clones is gone; compared with another copy, unresolved V genes explain less than half, and the rest is unexplained. Clonal size and the V and J genes are those of that table, whereas D and trimming came from the DNA. The sample table holds a few hundred thousand clones, of which under 90% were seen once. The leading ten clones occupy approximately 2% of the sample.

The receptor was isolated from a woman in her sixties or seventies who had recovered from COVID-19. The sequenced material came from PBMCs or T cells enriched from blood (not recorded which). The V and J segments used are TRBV3-1 (or the pseudogene TRBV3-2) and TRBJ2-6; 7 bases in between match TRBD1. This receptor carries the CDR3 CASSHRQGAPSGANVLTF. The DNA reads TGTGCCAGCAGCCACAGACAGGGAGCCCCTTCTGGGGCCAACGTCCTGACTTTC.